This T cell receptor (beta chain) was documented in a study of response to subunit inactivated influenza vaccine. J gave up 8 bases and V 0 bases, and 7 bases lay outside the gene matches. Germline lookup yields CDR1 SGHTA and CDR2 FQGNSA. The CDR3 has 15 residues. Study findings and constraints: T cells newly recruited by each seasonal influenza vaccination are few, the authors suggested.

TCRdb passed the RT-PCR reads through MiXCR, listing each CDR3 protein once. The sample records some 500,000 distinct CDR3 sequences, 16% being singletons. This clonotype was counted only a few times. Its antigen remains unknown. The sample here was CD4+ T cells sorted from PBMCs, taken less than 30 months after vaccination. The V gene is TRBV7-2, the J gene TRBJ2-4, with TRBD1 matching over 7 bases. The source of this sequence is a man aged 50 to 69 who received an inactivated influenza vaccine. CDR3 DNA: TGTGCCAGCAGCTTAGCGTTGAGGGGGCAACACATTCAGTACTTC. It is translated as CASSLALRGQHIQYF.